This T cell receptor (beta chain) was sequenced during a study of T cell repertoires in cytomegalovirus infection. V was pared by 4 bases and J by 2 bases, with 6 bases between. The CDR3 contains 12 residues. The germline gives CDR1 SNHLY, CDR2 FYNNEI. MiXCR was run by TCRdb on the reads, yielding one entry per CDR3 protein. Among 130,000 or so distinct CDR3 sequences listed, 5.5% to 8% were seen once. Sequencing input: PBMCs. This clonotype was obtained from a human donor in good health (CMV status not recorded). Some clones in this sample may be carry-over from other donors' samples. The J gene is TRBJ2-7, the V gene TRBV2; D unresolved. DNA of the CDR3: TGTGCCAGCAGTGCAGTAACCTACGAGCAGTACTTC. Its protein is CASSAVTYEQYF.